These T cell receptor beta chains were read from a single sample in a study of PD-L1 blockade in urothelial cancer. Clones were read by immunoSEQ multiplex PCR, and TCRdb kept only the in-frame ones, dropping some. The sample records tens of thousands of clones, around 72% being singletons. This specimen was PBMCs, taken around atezolizumab (anti-PD-L1) treatment. The receptors originated from a man aged 65 to 85 with urothelial cancer. CDR3s leave out the opening cysteine and the closing phenylalanine or tryptophan. Fields, in order: D gene, J gene, V gene, CDR3 protein. D genes are given only for firm matches.

D gene: .; J gene: TRBJ1-2; V gene: TRBV5-5; CDR3 protein: ASSQVGTSGYT
D gene: .; J gene: TRBJ2-1; V gene: TRBV11-2; CDR3 protein: ASSLTLAGVGNEQF
D gene: .; J gene: TRBJ1-1; V gene: TRBV9; CDR3 protein: ASSGLGPNTEAF
D gene: .; J gene: TRBJ1-2; V gene: TRBV5-6; CDR3 protein: ASSFGLNYGYT
D gene: TRBD1; J gene: TRBJ2-1; V gene: TRBV5-1; CDR3 protein: ASSYRGSYNEQF
D gene: TRBD1; J gene: TRBJ2-7; V gene: TRBV29-1; CDR3 protein: SAAPTGGNEQY
D gene: .; J gene: TRBJ1-1; V gene: TRBV5-6; CDR3 protein: ASSFRGRLEAF
D gene: .; J gene: TRBJ1-6; V gene: TRBV6-1; CDR3 protein: ASSGQMGNSPLH
D gene: TRBD1; J gene: TRBJ2-7; V gene: TRBV13; CDR3 protein: ASSLGQSVGPSGQPSYEQY
D gene: .; J gene: TRBJ2-3; V gene: TRBV10-2; CDR3 protein: ASSESGGTDTQY
D gene: TRBD2; J gene: TRBJ2-2; V gene: TRBV19; CDR3 protein: ASSVVSGGDNTGELF
D gene: .; J gene: TRBJ1-5; V gene: TRBV13; CDR3 protein: ASSFSSREYQPQH
D gene: .; J gene: TRBJ2-7; V gene: TRBV7-8; CDR3 protein: ASSLGPGPYEQY